Listed below are T cell receptor beta chains from one sample, sequenced in a study of blood T cell repertoires in COVID-19. Assay: immunoSEQ multiplex PCR; the TCRdb copy retains only in-frame clones and omits some. The sample shows over 150,000 clones, about nine tenths of them seen only once. The sequenced material came from peripheral blood. The receptors were sampled from a woman aged 55-70 years who had recovered from COVID-19. Each CDR3 is given with its conserved first and last residue. D genes are given only for firm matches. The listing skips clone size in some rows; elsewhere it reads once, few, many or a size class.

V: TRBV6-1; D: NA; J: TRBJ1-3; size: NA; CDR3: CASSEGHPYSGNTIYF; DNA: TGTGCCAGCAGTGAGGGACACCCCTACTCTGGAAACACCATATATTTT
V: TRBV19; D: NA; J: TRBJ1-1; size: few; CDR3: CASSNPMAGGTEAFF; DNA: TGTGCCAGTAGCAATCCAATGGCCGGGGGCACTGAAGCTTTCTTT
V: TRBV5-1; D: NA; J: TRBJ1-5; size: few; CDR3: CASRPTPGSNQPQHF; DNA: TGCGCCAGCAGACCGACCCCGGGGAGCAATCAGCCCCAGCATTTT
V: TRBV28; D: NA; J: TRBJ1-6; size: NA; CDR3: CASSSFRFLEDSPLHF; DNA: TGTGCCAGCTCTAGTTTCAGGTTTTTGGAGGATTCACCCCTCCACTTT
V: TRBV6-5; D: NA; J: TRBJ1-2; size: NA; CDR3: CASRLTDYGYTF; DNA: TGTGCCAGCAGGCTGACAGATTATGGCTACACCTTC
V: TRBV29-1; D: NA; J: TRBJ1-6; size: once; CDR3: CSVERAGWNSPLHF; DNA: TGCAGCGTTGAAAGGGCAGGGTGGAATTCACCCCTCCACTTT
V: TRBV19; D: NA; J: TRBJ1-1; size: NA; CDR3: CASSIERIHTEAFF; DNA: TGTGCCAGTAGTATTGAGAGGATTCACACTGAAGCTTTCTTT
V: TRBV29-1; D: NA; J: TRBJ1-3; size: NA; CDR3: CSVYGQSGNTIYF; DNA: TGCAGCGTATACGGACAGTCTGGAAACACCATATATTTT
V: TRBV11-1; D: NA; J: TRBJ2-5; size: NA; CDR3: CASSRTIQETQYF; DNA: TGTGCCAGCAGCCGGACTATCCAAGAGACCCAGTACTTC
V: TRBV9; D: NA; J: TRBJ1-3; size: NA; CDR3: CASSARLSGNTIYF; DNA: TGTGCCAGCAGCGCGCGCCTCTCTGGAAACACCATATATTTT
V: TRBV29-1; D: TRBD1; J: TRBJ2-2; size: NA; CDR3: CSVSGTGGFTGELFF; DNA: TGCAGCGTTTCCGGGACAGGGGGCTTCACCGGGGAGCTGTTTTTT
V: TRBV24-1; D: TRBD2; J: TRBJ2-3; size: NA; CDR3: CATSSAGGLTDTQYF; DNA: TGTGCCACCAGTTCAGCGGGGGGGTTAACAGATACGCAGTATTTT
V: TRBV25-1; D: NA; J: TRBJ2-4; size: NA; CDR3: CASSDPSGAKNIQYF; DNA: TGTGCCAGCAGTGACCCCTCAGGAGCCAAAAACATTCAGTACTTC
V: TRBV18; D: NA; J: TRBJ2-5; size: NA; CDR3: CASSPPTVKETQYF; DNA: TGTGCCAGCTCACCACCGACAGTAAAAGAGACCCAGTACTTC
V: TRBV6-6; D: TRBD2; J: TRBJ2-1; size: NA; CDR3: CASSPPGTSGVNEQFF; DNA: TGTGCCAGCAGTCCGCCCGGGACTAGCGGGGTTAATGAGCAGTTCTTC
V: TRBV4-1; D: TRBD1; J: TRBJ1-1; size: few; CDR3: CASSQETTGGSREAFF; DNA: TGCGCCAGCAGCCAAGAGACAACAGGGGGCAGCCGGGAAGCTTTCTTT
V: TRBV5-4; D: NA; J: TRBJ1-2; size: NA; CDR3: CASSPDQRSLDGYTF; DNA: TGTGCCAGCAGCCCGGACCAGCGGTCCTTGGATGGCTACACCTTC
V: TRBV30; D: NA; J: TRBJ2-1; size: NA; CDR3: CAWSTRQEYNEQFF; DNA: TGTGCCTGGAGCACGCGACAGGAATACAATGAGCAGTTCTTC
V: TRBV29-1; D: TRBD1; J: TRBJ1-3; size: NA; CDR3: CSVDVGTGGLGNTIYF; DNA: TGCAGCGTTGACGTAGGGACAGGGGGCCTTGGAAACACCATATATTTT
V: TRBV10-3; D: NA; J: TRBJ1-1; size: NA; CDR3: CAISEDHGKGTEAFF; DNA: TGTGCCATCAGTGAGGACCACGGGAAGGGCACTGAAGCTTTCTTT
V: TRBV27; D: TRBD1; J: TRBJ1-1; size: NA; CDR3: CASSLYRGTEAFF; DNA: TGTGCCAGCAGTCTATACAGGGGCACTGAAGCTTTCTTT
V: TRBV19; D: NA; J: TRBJ1-1; size: NA; CDR3: CASSKQGSPEAFF; DNA: TGTGCCAGTAGTAAACAGGGAAGTCCTGAAGCTTTCTTT
V: TRBV19; D: NA; J: TRBJ2-1; size: NA; CDR3: CASSPHLGGWTRSYNEQFF; DNA: TGTGCCAGTAGTCCTCACTTAGGCGGGTGGACCCGCTCCTACAATGAGCAGTTCTTC
V: TRBV6-2/TRBV6-3; D: TRBD1; J: TRBJ1-5; size: NA; CDR3: CASSTDRGRSQPQHF; DNA: TGTGCCAGCAGCACTGACAGGGGAAGGAGTCAGCCCCAGCATTTT
V: TRBV28; D: TRBD1; J: TRBJ1-2; size: NA; CDR3: CASSSSGGQGALNYGYTF; DNA: TGTGCCAGCAGTTCCTCGGGGGGACAGGGGGCATTAAACTATGGCTACACCTTC
V: TRBV4-1; D: TRBD2; J: TRBJ2-3; size: NA; CDR3: CASSQELAGRSTDTQYF; DNA: TGCGCCAGCAGCCAAGAGCTAGCGGGTAGAAGCACAGATACGCAGTATTTT